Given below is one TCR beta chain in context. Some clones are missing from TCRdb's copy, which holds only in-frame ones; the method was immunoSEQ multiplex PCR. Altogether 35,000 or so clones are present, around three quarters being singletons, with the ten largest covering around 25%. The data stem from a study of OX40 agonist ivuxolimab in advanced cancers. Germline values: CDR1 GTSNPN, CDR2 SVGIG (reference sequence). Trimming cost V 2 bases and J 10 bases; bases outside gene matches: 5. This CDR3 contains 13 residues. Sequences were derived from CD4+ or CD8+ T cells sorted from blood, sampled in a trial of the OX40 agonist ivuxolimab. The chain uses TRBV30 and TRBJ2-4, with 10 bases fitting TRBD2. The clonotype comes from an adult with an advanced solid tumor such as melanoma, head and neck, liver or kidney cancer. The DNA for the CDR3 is TGTGCCTGGAGTAAAGCGGGGGGGAGTATTCAGTACTTC. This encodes CAWSKAGGSIQYF.